A single sample is the source of the 4 T cell receptor beta chains below, sequenced in a study of T cells in Graves' hyperthyroidism and ophthalmopathy. RNA transcripts gave rise to amplified TCR beta CDR3 regions. HTBI primers were employed in a first-round RT-PCR of the TCR CDR3. In TCRdb, the multiplex PCR reads were re-called with MiXCR into one record per CDR3 protein. The sample includes fewer than 250,000 distinct CDR3 sequences, 16% of them seen just once. Sequencing was carried out using blood. Every receptor here comes from a woman aged 18-35 years with Graves' ophthalmopathy.

This clonotype was observed at least ten times. The chain joins TRBV4-1 to TRBJ2-1; D might be TRBD1 or TRBD2, each matching 5 bases. The V end lost 0 bases, the J end lost 3 bases, and 15 bases lay between the germline ends. There are 17 residues in the CDR3. The germline V gene has CDR1 MGHRA and CDR2 YSYEKL. The chain's CDR3 is CASSQEGAGRFYNEQFF. In DNA, the CDR3 is TGCGCCAGCAGCCAAGAGGGCGCAGGGAGATTCTACAATGAGCAGTTCTTC.

This clonotype was found many times. CDR3 sequence reads: CASSLDRGTELFF. CDR3 coding DNA: TGTGCCAGCAGCTTGGACAGGGGGACGGAGCTGTTTTTT. The genes are TRBV5-6 and TRBJ2-2, with 8 bases aligning to TRBD1. This CDR3 is built from 13 residues. J gave up 10 bases and V 0 bases, and 2 bases lay outside the gene matches. From germline, CDR1 is SGHDT and CDR2 YYEEEE.

This clonotype has ten or more counts. The gene calls are TRBV2 and TRBJ2-2, with a possible D match to TRBD2 (7 bases). The CDR3 runs to 16 residues. Germline lookup yields CDR1 SNHLY and CDR2 FYNNEI. V was pared by 0 bases and J by 4 bases, with 12 bases between. In DNA, the CDR3 is TGTGCCAGCAGTGAAGCGCGGGGGCCCAGCACCGGGGAGCTGTTTTTT. This codes for CASSEARGPSTGELFF. Full variable domain (missing parts from reference TRBV2 and TRBJ2-2): EPEVTQTPSHQVTQMGQEVILRCVPISNHLYFYWYRQILGQKVEFLVSFYNNEISEKSEIFDDQFSVERPDGSNFTLKIRSTKLEDSAMYFCASSEARGPSTGELFFGEGSRLTVL.

This clonotype showed up many times. CDR3 bases: TGTGCCAGCAGTGGACAGGGGGGCAATTCACCCCTCCACTTT. This translates into CASSGQGGNSPLHF. V and J are TRBV27 and TRBJ1-6; 10 bases fit TRBD1. The CDR3 loop spans 14 amino acids. Germline V gene data show CDR1 as MNHEY and CDR2 as SMNVEV (reference sequence). The junction had 2 bases not matched to a gene; V was cut back by 5 bases and J by 7 bases.